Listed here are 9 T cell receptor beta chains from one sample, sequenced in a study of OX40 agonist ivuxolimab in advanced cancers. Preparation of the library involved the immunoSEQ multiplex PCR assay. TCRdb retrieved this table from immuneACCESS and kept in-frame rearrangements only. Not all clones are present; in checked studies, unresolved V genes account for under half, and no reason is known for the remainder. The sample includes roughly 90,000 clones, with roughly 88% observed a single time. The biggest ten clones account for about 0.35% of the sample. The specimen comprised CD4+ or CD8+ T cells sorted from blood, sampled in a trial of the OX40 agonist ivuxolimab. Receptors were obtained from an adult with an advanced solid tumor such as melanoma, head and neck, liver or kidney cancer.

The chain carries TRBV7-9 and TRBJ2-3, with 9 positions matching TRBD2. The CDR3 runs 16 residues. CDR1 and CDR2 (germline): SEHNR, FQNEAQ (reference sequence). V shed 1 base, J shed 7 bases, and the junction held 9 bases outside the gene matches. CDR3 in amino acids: CASSLEIGTSLNTQYF. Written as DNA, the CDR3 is TGTGCCAGCAGCTTAGAGATCGGGACTAGCCTAAATACGCAGTATTTT.

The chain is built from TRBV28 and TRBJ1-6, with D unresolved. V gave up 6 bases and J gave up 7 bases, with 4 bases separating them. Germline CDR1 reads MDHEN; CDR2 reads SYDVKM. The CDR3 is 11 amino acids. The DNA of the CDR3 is TGTGCCAGCAGAAGGAATTCACCCCTCCACTTT. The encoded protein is CASRRNSPLHF.

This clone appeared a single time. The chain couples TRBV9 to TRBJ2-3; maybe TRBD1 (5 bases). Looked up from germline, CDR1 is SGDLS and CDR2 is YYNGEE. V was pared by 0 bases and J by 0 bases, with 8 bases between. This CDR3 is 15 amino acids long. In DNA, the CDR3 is TGTGCCAGCAGCGTAGTAACAGGAAGCACAGATACGCAGTATTTT. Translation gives CASSVVTGSTDTQYF.

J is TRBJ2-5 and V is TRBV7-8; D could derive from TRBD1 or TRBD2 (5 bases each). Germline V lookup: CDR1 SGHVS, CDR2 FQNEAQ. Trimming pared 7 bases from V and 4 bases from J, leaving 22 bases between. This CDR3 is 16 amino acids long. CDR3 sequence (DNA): TGTGCCAGCAACCGTAACCCAGGGAGATCCGGAGAGACCCAGTACTTC. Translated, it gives CASNRNPGRSGETQYF.

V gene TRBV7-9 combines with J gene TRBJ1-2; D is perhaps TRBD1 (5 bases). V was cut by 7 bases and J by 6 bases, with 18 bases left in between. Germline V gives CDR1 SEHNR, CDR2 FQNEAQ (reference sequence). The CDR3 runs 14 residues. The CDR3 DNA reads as TGTGCCAGCACCCTTCTCGGGGGAGGGGATGGCTACACCTTC. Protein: CASTLLGGGDGYTF.

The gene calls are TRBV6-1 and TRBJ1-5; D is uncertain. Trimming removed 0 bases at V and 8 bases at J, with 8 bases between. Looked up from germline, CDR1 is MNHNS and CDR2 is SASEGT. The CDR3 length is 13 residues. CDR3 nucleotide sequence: TGTGCCAGCAGTGAAGCGCCCCAGAAGCCCCAGCATTTT. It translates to CASSEAPQKPQHF.

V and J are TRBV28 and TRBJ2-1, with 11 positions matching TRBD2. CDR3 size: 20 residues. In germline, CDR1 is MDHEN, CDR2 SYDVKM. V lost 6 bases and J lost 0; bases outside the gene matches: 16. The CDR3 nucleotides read TGTGCCAGCAGAGAAATCCCCGGGACTAGCGGCCCGAGCTCCTACAATGAGCAGTTCTTC. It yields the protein CASREIPGTSGPSSYNEQFF.

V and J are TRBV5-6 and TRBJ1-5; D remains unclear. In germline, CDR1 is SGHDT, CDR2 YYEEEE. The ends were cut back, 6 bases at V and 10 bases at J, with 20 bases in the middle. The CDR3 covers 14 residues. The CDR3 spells CASTTMAGFEPQHF. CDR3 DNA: TGTGCCAGCACCACTATGGCGGGGTTCGAACCCCAGCATTTT.

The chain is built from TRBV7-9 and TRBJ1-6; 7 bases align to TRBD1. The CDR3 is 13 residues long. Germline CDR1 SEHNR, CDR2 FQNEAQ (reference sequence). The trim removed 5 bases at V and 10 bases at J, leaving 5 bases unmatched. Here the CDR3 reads CASSRDRDSPLHF. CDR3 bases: TGTGCCAGCAGCCGCGACAGGGACTCACCCCTCCACTTT.